These 14 T cell receptor beta chains share one sample of origin, sequenced in a study of neoadjuvant anti-PD-1 for oral cavity cancer. Using immunoSEQ multiplex PCR, the repertoire was profiled, and TCRdb retains in-frame clones only, with some absent. This repertoire shows over 12,000 clones, about 70% found once; its top ten account for less than 3%. Sample: PBMCs, taken before nivolumab (anti-PD-1) treatment. The origin of the receptors is a person aged 40 to 85 with oral cavity squamous cell carcinoma.

The rearrangement uses TRBV6-6 and TRBJ2-7; maybe TRBD2 (6 bases). Germline loops: CDR1 MNHNY, CDR2 SVGAGI (reference sequence). V lost 2 bases, J lost 3 bases, and 11 bases lay in between. The CDR3 is made up of 14 amino acids. The CDR3 is CASSYHGGSYEQYF. The DNA of the CDR3 is TGTGCCAGCAGTTACCATGGGGGGAGCTACGAGCAGTACTTC.

The chain carries TRBV28 and TRBJ1-5; 9 nucleotides line up with TRBD1. J gave up 5 bases and V 7 bases, and 9 bases lay outside the gene matches. This CDR3 is 15 amino acids long. In germline, CDR1 is MDHEN, CDR2 SYDVKM. CDR3 nucleotides: TGTGCCAGCATCTCCGGACAGGGGTATGATCAGCCCCAGCATTTT. Protein: CASISGQGYDQPQHF. Full variable domain (outside the CDR3, taken from reference TRBV28 and TRBJ1-5): DVKVTQSSRYLVKRTGEKVFLECVQDMDHENMFWYRQDPGLGLRLIYFSYDVKMKEKGDIPEGYSVSREKKERFSLILESASTNQTSMYLCASISGQGYDQPQHFGDGTRLSIL.

This clone was found once. The chain is built from TRBV29-1 and TRBJ1-1; no clear D gene. The CDR3 extends over 13 amino acids. The V and J ends lost 7 bases and 0 bases respectively, with 12 bases between them. Germline V gene sequence: CDR1 SQVTM, CDR2 ANQGSEA. Written as DNA, the CDR3 is TGCAGCGCAGTACAGTACATGAACACTGAAGCTTTCTTT. Amino acid sequence: CSAVQYMNTEAFF.

The rearrangement links TRBV18 to TRBJ2-7; D gene uncertain. The CDR3 is made up of 15 amino acids. V gave up 0 bases and J gave up 1 base, with 10 bases separating them. CDR1 is KGHSH and CDR2 is LQKENI in the germline V gene. CDR3 sequence reads: CASSPPSKASYEQYF. CDR3 coding DNA: TGTGCCAGCTCACCACCGTCGAAGGCATCCTACGAGCAGTACTTC.

The chain couples TRBV5-1 to TRBJ2-3, with 7 bases fitting TRBD2. There are 16 residues in the CDR3. J gave up 2 bases and V 0 bases, and 6 bases lay outside the gene matches. Germline assignment: CDR1 SGHRS and CDR2 YFSETQ. Here the CDR3 reads CASSLGASGDTDTQYF. CDR3 nucleotide sequence: TGCGCCAGCAGCTTGGGGGCCAGCGGGGACACAGATACGCAGTATTTT.

The rearrangement links TRBV7-8 to TRBJ1-1; 7 nucleotides match TRBD1. V was pared by 3 bases and J by 3 bases, with 7 bases of the junction left unmatched. Germline V gene data show CDR1 as SGHVS and CDR2 as FQNEAQ. The CDR3 length is 15 residues. DNA of the CDR3: TGTGCCAGCAGCTTGGCCGGGACAGATTACACTGAAGCTTTCTTT. Translated: CASSLAGTDYTEAFF.

The CDR3 spells CASSVAVRTDTQYF. The CDR3 region has the DNA TGTGCCAGCAGTGTAGCGGTGCGCACAGATACGCAGTATTTT. The V gene is TRBV27, the J gene TRBJ2-3; the D gene is possibly TRBD2 (6 bases). Germline V gene lookup returns CDR1 MNHEY and CDR2 SMNVEV (reference sequence). The CDR3 sequence is 14 residues long. V lost 5 bases and J 1 base, leaving 10 bases between the germline ends.

The chain combines TRBV5-4 with TRBJ1-2; D gene unclear. This CDR3 has 14 amino acids. The V gene's germline CDR1 is SGHNT and CDR2 YYREEE (reference sequence). V was pared by 0 bases and J by 8 bases, with 14 bases between. The CDR3 DNA follows: TGTGCCAGCAGCTTGGCCGGAGTTCGGAGAGGCTACACCTTC. It codes for CASSLAGVRRGYTF.

V and J are TRBV6-5 and TRBJ1-2; no clear D. CDR3 size: 12 residues. Trimming removed 8 bases at V and 3 bases at J, with 10 bases between. The germline CDR1 and CDR2 sequences are MNHEY and SVGAGI. Here the CDR3 reads CASSSGDYGYTF. DNA for the CDR3: TGTGCCAGCTCATCGGGTGACTATGGCTACACCTTC.

The V gene is TRBV29-1, the J gene TRBJ2-7; D is ambiguous. The length of the CDR3 is 11 residues. V lost 3 bases to trimming and J lost 4 bases, with 7 bases between them. Germline CDR1 is SQVTM and CDR2 is ANQGSEA. The CDR3 DNA reads as TGCAGCGTTGAGAAGCATTACGAGCAGTACTTC. Translated, it gives CSVEKHYEQYF.

This chain joins TRBV6-6 and TRBJ1-1, with D perhaps matching TRBD1 (6 bases). The V end was cut by 7 bases, the J end by 7 bases, with 16 bases between. The CDR3 is made up of 13 amino acids. The germline V gene encodes CDR1 MNHNY and CDR2 SVGAGI (reference sequence). Here the CDR3 reads CASINRVKVEAFF. CDR3 DNA: TGTGCCAGCATCAACAGGGTAAAGGTTGAAGCTTTCTTT.

The rearrangement uses TRBV25-1 and TRBJ1-2; 8 nucleotides line up with TRBD1. The CDR3 has 15 amino acids. Germline V CDR1 and CDR2: MGHDK, SYGVNS. J gave up 4 bases and V 4 bases, and 8 bases lay outside the gene matches. CDR3 coding DNA: TGTGCCAGCAGTGTAATGGACAGGGATGGCTATGGCTACACCTTC. Translating it yields CASSVMDRDGYGYTF.

Written as DNA, the CDR3 is TGTGCCAGCAGCGGAGACAGGGGGCAGCCCCAGCATTTT. Its protein is CASSGDRGQPQHF. The V gene is TRBV7-2, the J gene TRBJ1-5; 9 nucleotides agree with TRBD1. The ends lost 5 bases at V and 7 bases at J; junction bases unmatched: 3. The germline CDR1 and CDR2 sequences are SGHTA and FQGNSA. This CDR3 is built from 13 residues.

This clone was seen a few times. The CDR3 is CASSSWASGSEQFF. The CDR3 coding sequence is TGTGCCAGCAGCTCCTGGGCTAGCGGGAGTGAGCAGTTCTTC. The genes are TRBV7-3 and TRBJ2-1; TRBD2 agrees at 10 bases. Germline CDR1 is SGHTA and CDR2 is FQGTGA. With V trimmed by 4 bases and J by 9 bases, 6 bases remained unmatched. CDR3 size: 14 residues.